The table lists the clone carrying this T cell receptor beta chain with a count of one. The protocol was immunoSEQ multiplex PCR, while the TCRdb copy is restricted to in-frame clones and leaves out a portion. The table has about half a million clones, more than 65% seen once. This entry comes from a study of shared clonotypes between healthy human individuals. The CDR3 runs 15 residues. The V segment lost 6 bases and the J segment 4 bases; nucleotides outside the gene matches: 8. Germline V gene data show CDR1 as LNHDA and CDR2 as SQIVND (reference sequence). The source is a woman aged 40-49 years in good health. Some clones in this sample may be carry-over from other donors' samples. This chain joins TRBV19 and TRBJ2-2; TRBD2 matches 7 bases. The sample comprised PBMCs. The CDR3 spells CASRVGPGGTGELFF. The CDR3 region has the DNA TGTGCCAGTAGGGTGGGACCGGGGGGCACCGGGGAGCTGTTTTTT. Using reference TRBV19 and TRBJ2-2 for the parts outside the CDR3, the full variable domain is DGGITQSPKYLFRKEGQNVTLSCEQNLNHDAMYWYRQDPGQGLRLIYYSQIVNDFQKGDIAEGYSVSREKKESFPLTVTSAQKNPTAFYLCASRVGPGGTGELFFGEGSRLTVL.